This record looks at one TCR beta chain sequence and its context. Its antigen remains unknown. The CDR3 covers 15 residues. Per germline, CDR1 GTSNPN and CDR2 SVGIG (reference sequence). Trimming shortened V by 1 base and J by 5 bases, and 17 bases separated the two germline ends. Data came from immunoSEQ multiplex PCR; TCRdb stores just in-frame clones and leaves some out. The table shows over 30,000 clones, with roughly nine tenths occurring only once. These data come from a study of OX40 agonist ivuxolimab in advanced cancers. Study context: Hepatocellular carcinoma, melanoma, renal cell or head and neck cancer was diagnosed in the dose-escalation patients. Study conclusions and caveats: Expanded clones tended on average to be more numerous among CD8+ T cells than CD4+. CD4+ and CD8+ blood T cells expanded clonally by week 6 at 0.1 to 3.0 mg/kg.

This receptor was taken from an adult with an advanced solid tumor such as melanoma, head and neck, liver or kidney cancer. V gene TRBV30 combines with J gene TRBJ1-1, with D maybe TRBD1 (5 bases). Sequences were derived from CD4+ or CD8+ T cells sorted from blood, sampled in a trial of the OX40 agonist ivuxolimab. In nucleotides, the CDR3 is TGTGCCTGGAGTGGGTCGGGGCTCCCGCGGACTGAAGCTTTCTTT. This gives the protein CAWSGSGLPRTEAFF.